The 19 T cell receptor beta chains given below trace back to one sample, sequenced in a study of blood T cell repertoires in COVID-19 (dated by TCRdb to about 2020). Library prep was done by the immunoSEQ multiplex PCR assay. This is the immuneACCESS table as TCRdb keeps it, with only in-frame sequences that have V and J called. A part of the clones is gone; compared with another copy, unresolved V genes explain less than half, and the rest is unexplained. In this sample the table shows around 310,000 clones, around 89% of which occur a single time. Of the sample, 0.95% to 1.3% is held by the ten largest clones. The material sequenced was peripheral blood. The source of these receptors is a middle-aged woman with COVID-19, enrolled during active disease.

This rearrangement joins TRBV29-1 to TRBJ1-1; D is undetermined. Looked up from germline, CDR1 is SQVTM and CDR2 is ANQGSEA. The CDR3 loop spans 12 amino acids. V was trimmed by 6 bases and J by 5 bases, leaving 13 bases between them. The CDR3: CSVDRTGTEAFF. CDR3 sequence (DNA): TGCAGCGTCGATCGAACGGGGACTGAAGCTTTCTTT.

This clone was picked up a small number of times. The gene calls are TRBV5-4 and TRBJ1-4; TRBD1 matches at 9 bases. The germline V gene encodes CDR1 SGHNT and CDR2 YYREEE (reference sequence). The CDR3 covers 16 residues. With V trimmed by 2 bases and J by 8 bases, 10 bases remained unmatched. In nucleotides, the CDR3 is TGTGCCAGCAGCTTACGGACAGGGGAAGCTTCGGAAAAACTGTTTTTT. Protein sequence: CASSLRTGEASEKLFF.

The chain recombines TRBV6-5 with TRBJ2-3; D is perhaps TRBD1 (5 bases). Trimming cost V 2 bases and J 3 bases, with 6 bases left between them. The CDR3 totals 13 residues. Per germline, CDR1 MNHEY and CDR2 SVGAGI. The CDR3 bases are TGTGCCAGCAGTTACCCAGGGACAGATACGCAGTATTTT. This translates into CASSYPGTDTQYF.

V gene TRBV24-1 combines with J gene TRBJ2-3; 9 nucleotides agree with TRBD1. Germline loops: CDR1 KGHDR, CDR2 SFDVKD. V gave up 3 bases and J gave up 6 bases; unmatched junction bases: 6. The CDR3 runs 15 residues. CDR3 coding DNA: TGTGCCACCAGTGATGAAACCGGGACAGGGGATACGCAGTATTTT. Translated: CATSDETGTGDTQYF.

This rearrangement joins TRBV2 to TRBJ2-7; TRBD2 matches at 13 bases. This CDR3 contains 18 residues. The germline V gene encodes CDR1 SNHLY and CDR2 FYNNEI. The V and J ends lost 4 bases and 2 bases, in that order; junction bases with no gene match: 11. CDR3 DNA: TGTGCCAGCAGTGCCCGACTAGCGGGGGGCCTAAAAACCTACGAGCAGTACTTC. Translation gives CASSARLAGGLKTYEQYF.

This chain joins TRBV6-5 and TRBJ1-5; unclear D gene. Per the germline V gene, CDR1 is MNHEY and CDR2 is SVGAGI. V was shortened by 2 bases and J by 2 bases, with 4 bases between the two germline ends. The CDR3 loop spans 13 amino acids. The DNA of the CDR3 is TGTGCCAGCAGTTACGGGCGCAATCAGCCCCAGCATTTT. Encoded protein: CASSYGRNQPQHF.

The chain links TRBV7-2 to TRBJ1-1; 7 bases match TRBD1. Trimming took 6 bases from V and 4 from J; bases not matched to a gene: 11. The germline CDR1 and CDR2 sequences are SGHTA and FQGNSA. CDR3 length equals 15 residues. The DNA for the CDR3 is TGTGCCAGCAGGTCAAGGGGGCGCTTGAGCACTGAAGCTTTCTTT. Protein sequence: CASRSRGRLSTEAFF.

V gene TRBV7-2 combines with J gene TRBJ2-3, with 7 bases aligning to TRBD1. V was clipped by 5 bases and J by 3 bases; unmatched bases: 5. This CDR3 region has 14 residues. From germline, CDR1 is SGHTA and CDR2 FQGNSA. The CDR3 region is CASSLRQGTDTQYF. The CDR3 DNA reads TGTGCCAGCAGCCTGAGACAGGGAACAGATACGCAGTATTTT. Full variable domain (outside the CDR3, taken from reference TRBV7-2 and TRBJ2-3): GAGVSQSPSNKVTEKGKDVELRCDPISGHTALYWYRQSLGQGLEFLIYFQGNSAPDKSGLPSDRFSAERTGGSVSTLTIQRTQQEDSAVYLCASSLRQGTDTQYFGPGTRLTVL.

This clone has more than one count but fewer than ten. The V and J genes are TRBV23-1 and TRBJ1-4; 7 bases map to TRBD1. TRBV23-1 is identified as an open reading frame with a role that is uncertain. The CDR3 contains 17 residues. J lost 0 bases, V lost 3 bases, and 7 bases had no gene match. The CDR3 loop is CASSHGTDSATNEKLFF. Written as DNA, the CDR3 is TGCGCCAGCAGTCATGGGACAGATTCTGCAACTAATGAAAAACTGTTTTTT.

The chain's CDR3 is CASSLVLAGGFSEQFF. CDR3 nucleotides: TGTGCCAGCAGCTTAGTCCTGGCGGGGGGGTTTAGTGAGCAGTTCTTC. The chain has TRBV11-2 and TRBJ2-1; 9 positions match TRBD2. Germline-derived CDR1 and CDR2 are SGHAT and FQNNGV. Unmatched junction bases numbered 10, after V lost 1 base and J lost 9 bases. The CDR3 covers 16 residues.

Turning to this clone: One junction end disagrees with the germline gene, perhaps due to a read error. The chain carries TRBV5-5 and TRBJ2-3; D is undetermined. Germline lookup yields CDR1 SGHKS and CDR2 YYEKEE (reference sequence). The CDR3 is 14 amino acids. CDR3 sequence reads: CASSLRLSTDTQYF. The CDR3 bases are TGTGCCAGCAGCTTGAGGCTTAGCACCGATACGCAGTATTTT.

This chain uses TRBV25-1 with TRBJ2-5, with D possibly being TRBD2 (7 bases). The germline V and J ends were trimmed by 1 base and 5 bases, with 11 bases remaining between them. The CDR3 sequence is 14 residues long. Germline V gene lookup returns CDR1 MGHDK and CDR2 SYGVNS. The CDR3 loop is CASSESRGAETQYF. CDR3 in DNA: TGTGCCAGCAGTGAATCACGGGGGGCTGAGACCCAGTACTTC.

The chain couples TRBV12-5 to TRBJ2-3; a possible D gene is TRBD2 (8 bases). CDR1 is LGHNT, CDR2 FRNRAP, per germline. V was shortened by 5 bases and J by 2 bases, with 29 bases between the two germline ends. The CDR3 covers 20 residues. The CDR3 reads CASGAPRGAAGVYATDTQYF. The DNA of the CDR3 is TGTGCTAGTGGTGCTCCCAGGGGGGCAGCGGGGGTTTACGCCACAGATACGCAGTATTTT.

This sequence joins TRBV5-1 and TRBJ2-3; 12 bases map to TRBD2. CDR3 length equals 17 residues. Unmatched junction bases numbered 9, after V lost 4 bases and J lost 3 bases. CDR1 and CDR2 from the germline V gene are SGHRS and YFSETQ. The DNA for the CDR3 is TGCGCCAGCAGCCTTTACCGGACTAGCGGGGATACAGATACGCAGTATTTT. Its translation: CASSLYRTSGDTDTQYF.

V and J are TRBV2 and TRBJ2-7, with a possible D match to TRBD2 (7 bases). V was cut by 5 bases and J by 12 bases, with 17 bases left in between. Germline CDR1 reads SNHLY; CDR2 reads FYNNEI. This CDR3 region has 12 residues. The CDR3 loop is CASSSHREGRYF. The CDR3 nucleotides read TGTGCCAGCAGTTCCCACAGGGAGGGGAGGTACTTC.

V and J are TRBV7-2 and TRBJ2-1; 8 positions match TRBD2. Trimming took 6 bases from V and 7 from J; bases not matched to a gene: 11. The CDR3 length is 15 residues. The germline CDR1 and CDR2 sequences are SGHTA and FQGNSA. CDR3 sequence: CASSQRGTRLNEQFF. The CDR3 nucleotides read TGTGCCAGCAGTCAGCGGGGGACGCGGCTGAATGAGCAGTTCTTC.

CDR3 nucleotides: TGTGCCAGCAGCCCCCTCGGGGGATTCAACACTGAAGCTTTCTTT. Its translation is CASSPLGGFNTEAFF. V and J are TRBV7-3 and TRBJ1-1; TRBD1 might be the D (5 bases). The germline gives CDR1 SGHTA, CDR2 FQGTGA. The CDR3 extends over 15 amino acids. The V end was cut by 5 bases, the J end by 2 bases, with 15 bases between.

This chain joins TRBV11-2 and TRBJ2-2; 10 bases align to TRBD1. Looked up from germline, CDR1 is SGHAT and CDR2 is FQNNGV. V trimming: 6 bases; J trimming: 6 bases; junction bases outside the gene matches: 4. The CDR3 runs 14 residues. The CDR3 coding sequence is TGTGCCAGCAGGGGACAGGGGATAGCCGGGGAGCTGTTTTTT. It yields the protein CASRGQGIAGELFF.

V gene TRBV12-5 combines with J gene TRBJ2-5, with D maybe TRBD1 (7 bases). Trimming took 11 bases from V and 3 from J, leaving 16 bases between them. CDR1 and CDR2 from the germline V gene are LGHNT and FRNRAP. CDR3 length: 13 residues. The DNA of the CDR3 is TGTGCTTGGGAACAGGGGACTGAAGAGACCCAGTACTTC. Translation gives CAWEQGTEETQYF.